This T cell receptor (beta chain) was documented in a study of OX40 agonist ivuxolimab in advanced cancers. The germline V gene has CDR1 SGHNT and CDR2 YYREEE (reference sequence). V was pared by 3 bases and J by 7 bases, with 15 bases of the junction left unmatched. The CDR3 extends over 16 amino acids. Here immunoSEQ multiplex PCR was the method, and the copy in TCRdb shows in-frame clones only, minus some. Here the sample spans more than 75,000 clones, about 85% being singletons. At baseline, cycle 4 day 1, and cycle 7 day 1, blood was sampled. This chain joins TRBV5-4 and TRBJ1-1; TRBD1 matches at 7 bases. The starting material was CD4+ or CD8+ T cells sorted from blood, obtained in a trial of the OX40 agonist ivuxolimab. The sequence derives from an adult with an advanced solid tumor such as melanoma, head and neck, liver or kidney cancer. This CDR3 is CASSSPTGKVLGEAFF. DNA of the CDR3: TGTGCCAGCAGCTCCCCGACAGGGAAGGTCCTCGGTGAAGCTTTCTTT.